This T cell receptor beta chain was identified in a study of blood T cells in healthy people across ages. The donors, all healthy, were Caucasians living in Russia, aged roughly 6 to 100. The CDR3 totals 16 residues. The V end was cut by 6 bases, the J end by 0 bases, with 15 bases between. CDR1 and CDR2 from the germline V gene are SNHLY and FYNNEI. The use of a sample-barcoded 5' primer and a J-beta primer mix characterized a second PCR of roughly 7 to 11 cycles. From the 5' RACE reads, TCRdb called clonotypes with MiXCR, one entry per CDR3 protein. The sample records about 650,000 distinct CDR3 sequences, roughly 30% being singletons.

J is TRBJ2-4 and V is TRBV2; possibly TRBD1 for D (6 bases). Sequencing input: blood. The receptor was isolated from a woman of 80 years or more in good health. CDR3 nucleotides: TGTGCCAGCAGGAAAGGTACACAGGGAGCCAAAAACATTCAGTACTTC. It is translated as CASRKGTQGAKNIQYF.